This TCR beta chain was obtained from a study of T cells in Graves' hyperthyroidism and ophthalmopathy. This clonotype was counted ten times or more. Deletions cut 3 bases from V and 3 bases from J, with 9 bases between. The CDR3 length is 14 residues. The germline V gene encodes CDR1 SGHVS and CDR2 FNYEAQ. The CDR3 regions of TCR beta were amplified from RNA transcripts. The study used the HTBI primer set for a first-round RT-PCR of the TCR CDR3. MiXCR was run by TCRdb on the multiplex PCR reads, yielding one entry per CDR3 protein. Of 600,000 to 750,000 distinct CDR3 sequences in the sample, around 16% were seen once.

The receptor's source is a man aged 50 to 59 with Graves' hyperthyroidism. The chain couples TRBV7-6 to TRBJ1-3, with a possible D match to TRBD1 (5 bases). Sequenced input: blood. DNA for the CDR3: TGTGCCAGCAGCTTGGACGGGGGTGGAAACACCATATATTTT. Translation: CASSLDGGGNTIYF.